The clone carrying this T cell receptor (beta chain) was detected only a few times. The antigen is undetermined. This specimen comes from a study of T cell responses to AZD1222 COVID-19 vaccine. General observations from the study: Donors in the cohort were predominantly white British and more often female, and clonal diversity was possibly underestimated. Close to half of spike-specific TCRs reportedly recognize unmutated variant regions. Two AZD1222 doses significantly raised spike-specific TCR breadth and depth over controls. Spike as a whole was targeted by vaccine-associated CD4 TCRs, dominant at 160-218 and 743-854.

Germline loops: CDR1 SGHNT, CDR2 YENEEA. This CDR3 is built from 15 residues. Data came from immunoSEQ multiplex PCR; TCRdb stores just in-frame clones and leaves some out. Of 80,000 or so clones in the sample, 82% were seen once. This chain uses TRBV11-3 with TRBJ2-6, with TRBD2 as a possible D gene (7 bases). The source material was peripheral blood, sampled on day 0 of AZD1222 vaccination. The receptor was derived from an adult in good health. Here the CDR3 DNA reads TGTGCGACCGTGGGGGGGCGACCTGGGGCCAACGTCCTGACTTTC. Protein sequence: CATVGGRPGANVLTF.